What follows is one T cell receptor (beta chain) and its context. This sample is drawn from a study of blood T cell repertoires in COVID-19. As for the study in general: Samples came from the United States, Italy and Spain, spanning acute and convalescent COVID-19. The analysed material was cDNA or gDNA that came from T cells, B-cell-depleted T cells, or PBMCs.

Source study methods: Researchers report that nucleated cell counts were estimated from reference gene primer amplification. Profiled with immunoSEQ multiplex PCR; TCRdb holds only in-frame clones, not every one. For V, J and clone size, that table is used; D and trimming come from the DNA. This sample has approximately 150,000 clones, with 80% to 85% found just once. CDR1 SEHNR and CDR2 FQNEAQ come from the germline V gene (reference sequence). The V end lost 7 bases, the J end lost 6 bases, and 9 bases lay between the germline ends. The CDR3 runs 12 residues. The source material was peripheral blood. The receptor was isolated from a man aged 65 to 85 with active or convalescent COVID-19. This sequence joins TRBV7-9 and TRBJ1-4; D is unresolved. In nucleotides, the CDR3 is TGTGCCAGCACCACCCAGGATGAAAAACTGTTTTTT. This translates into CASTTQDEKLFF.